Below, one T cell receptor beta chain is given with its context. What antigen it recognizes has not been identified. It has no much larger one-base neighbor in the sample; base qualities were not kept. The CDR1 and CDR2 encoded by the germline V gene are SGHAT and FQNNGV. Unmatched junction bases come to 11, with V trimmed by 3 bases and J by 6 bases. Counted from cysteine to phenylalanine, this CDR3 has 16 amino acids. Here the CDR3 DNA is all that survives: 48 bases in frame from base 1. This sample is part of a study of blood T cell repertoires in COVID-19 (TCRdb year 2020). With regard to the full study: Samples from collaborators originated in the United States, Italy and Spain and spanned both the acute and convalescent phases of COVID-19. Nearly every sample came with metadata listing a de-identified subject ID, COVID-19 status, age in years and sex. The repertoires were made available in a free public database intended to serve as a resource for research on the immune response to SARS-CoV-2. Subjects who had been exposed to COVID-19, were actively infected with it, or had recovered from it provided the deeply sampled blood TCRbeta repertoires that made up the dataset. Where available, HLA class I and class II types were taken from metadata supplied by the sample provider and were not determined by assay-based typing. The samples were drawn from two sources: the first 160 participants of the ongoing ImmuneRACE study, and fewer than 1,500 subjects contributed by 6 global collaborators. The material from the prospective study consisted of cDNA or gDNA derived from T cells, B-cell-depleted T cells, or PBMCs.

What the authors observed across the whole study: How much clinical and demographic metadata was included differed by source and by participant, and the metadata was provided uncurated.

The immunoSEQ Assay, a bias-controlled multiplex PCR, was used to amplify TCRbeta CDR3 regions from genomic DNA. The authors' analysis ran thus. The number of nucleated cells in each sample was estimated from the amplification of reference gene primers within the assay. Sequence reads were collapsed and filtered to measure the absolute abundance of every unique TCRbeta CDR3 rearrangement. For each sample, productive Simpson clonality was calculated by taking the square root of Simpson's diversity index across productive rearrangements. Held by TCRdb, this immuneACCESS table contains in-frame sequences only and omits some clones. Under half of the omission traces to an unresolved V gene where checked; the cause of the rest is unknown. The V and J calls and clone size come from that table; D and trimming were worked out from the DNA. Recorded for this sample are hundreds of thousands of clones; under 90% of them occurred a single time. Together, the top ten hold just under 20% of the sample.

The collaborating institutions used their own protocols to collect whole blood in K2EDTA tubes. For TCRbeta analysis, collaborators shipped samples as frozen whole blood, isolated PBMCs, or DNA extracted from either of those sample types. The chain links TRBV11-2 with TRBJ1-5, and 7 bases in between align with TRBD1. This clonotype originated in a man in his thirties or forties with active or convalescent COVID-19. Sample: peripheral blood. At the DNA level, the sequence is TGTGCCAGCAGCTTGTACCTGGGGGACAGACCTCAGCCCCAGCATTTT. This gives the protein CASSLYLGDRPQPQHF.